The 9 T cell receptor beta chains below come from one sample, sequenced in a study of CD8 T cells in ankylosing spondylitis. Using its own MiXCR run on the 5' RACE reads, TCRdb lists one record per CDR3 protein. Altogether 150,000 to 200,000 distinct CDR3 sequences are present, around 10% being singletons, with the ten largest covering almost 30%. Sequenced: blood, either unsorted or a sorted T cell fraction (not recorded which). These receptors originate from a male donor with ankylosing spondylitis or in good health (not recorded which).

The chain combines TRBV20-1 with TRBJ2-3, with D possibly called TRBD1 or TRBD2 (5 bases each). The germline gives CDR1 DFQATT, CDR2 SNEGSKA (reference sequence). V was trimmed by 5 bases and J by 1 base, leaving 10 bases between them. The CDR3 is 13 residues long. The CDR3 nucleotides read TGCAGTGCTCGGCTGGGGGGCACAGATACGCAGTATTTT. It codes for CSARLGGTDTQYF.

This clonotype has a count of ten or more. The chain recombines TRBV18 with TRBJ1-1; 7 bases align to TRBD1. The CDR3 spans 13 residues. Trimming cost V 5 bases and J 4 bases; bases outside gene matches: 4. The germline CDR1 and CDR2 sequences are KGHSH and LQKENI. The CDR3 bases are TGTGCCAGCTCATTAGGGGGCTTCACTGAAGCTTTCTTT. Translated, it gives CASSLGGFTEAFF.

This clonotype was detected ten times or more. CDR3 sequence reads: CASSRMAGGSGGANVLTF. The CDR3 DNA is TGCGCCAGCAGCAGAATGGCAGGGGGATCCGGAGGGGCCAACGTCCTGACTTTC. This chain joins TRBV5-1 and TRBJ2-6; TRBD1 matches at 7 bases. CDR1 and CDR2 (germline): SGHRS, YFSETQ. The CDR3 sequence is 18 residues long. V lost 4 bases, J lost 4 bases, and 14 bases stayed unmatched.

This clonotype has a count of ten or more. The rearrangement joins TRBV20-1 to TRBJ2-2; D possibly matches TRBD1 or TRBD2 (5 bases each). Per germline, CDR1 DFQATT and CDR2 SNEGSKA (reference sequence). The germline V and J ends were trimmed by 5 bases and 0 bases, with 10 bases remaining between them. This CDR3 comprises 14 residues. The CDR3 DNA sequence: TGCAGTGCTGATAAGGGACCGAACACCGGGGAGCTGTTTTTT. This codes for CSADKGPNTGELFF.

In its sample, this clonotype was seen many times. The chain carries TRBV19 and TRBJ1-5, with 10 positions matching TRBD1. CDR1 is LNHDA, CDR2 SQIVND, per germline (reference sequence). This CDR3 is 14 amino acids long. The J segment lost 4 bases and the V segment lost 11 bases, leaving 8 bases of the junction unmatched. CDR3 DNA sequence: TGTGCCTCTTTCGGACAGGGGGTAAATCAGCCCCAGCATTTT. Protein sequence: CASFGQGVNQPQHF.

This clonotype was counted many times. The chain has TRBV15 and TRBJ2-1; D perhaps matches TRBD2 (6 bases). Trimming removed 0 bases from V and 5 bases from J, with 14 bases in between. The length of the CDR3 is 16 residues. CDR1 LNHNV and CDR2 YYDKDF come from the germline V gene (reference sequence). This CDR3 reads CATSRDSGDSNNEQFF. CDR3 coding DNA: TGTGCCACCAGCAGAGATAGTGGGGACTCTAACAATGAGCAGTTCTTC.

This clonotype was detected many times. This sequence joins TRBV3-1 and TRBJ2-3, with no clear D. The J call may be faulty, since TRBJ1-5 better matches the DNA end. Germline CDR1 reads LGHDT; CDR2 reads YNNKEL (reference sequence). The CDR3 loop spans 13 amino acids. CDR3 DNA: TGTGCCAGCAGCCAACCCGGCAGGTGGGAGCAGCATTTT. Its protein is CASSQPGRWEQHF.

The rearrangement links TRBV7-8 to TRBJ2-1, with 13 bases identical to TRBD2. The CDR3 has 19 residues. Unmatched junction bases numbered 17, after V lost 5 bases and J lost 7 bases. Germline CDR1 and CDR2: SGHVS and FQNEAQ. The CDR3 coding sequence is TGTGCCAGCAGCATCGGACTAGCGGGAGAGGAGGCTCCTAGAAATGAGCAGTTCTTC. This translates into CASSIGLAGEEAPRNEQFF.

This chain connects TRBV12-3 or TRBV12-4 to TRBJ1-1; D may be TRBD1 (6 bases). The CDR3 totals 15 residues. V shed 5 bases and J shed 0 bases, with 13 bases lying between them. CDR3 coding DNA: TGTGCCAGCAGTCCAGGACAGAACATGAACACTGAAGCTTTCTTT. Amino acid sequence: CASSPGQNMNTEAFF.